These T cell receptor beta chains were read from a single sample in a study of cytomegalovirus exposure and HLA in healthy donors. Profiling relied on immunoSEQ multiplex PCR, and the TCRdb table lists in-frame clones only, not all of them. The sample includes some 200,000 clones, about 75% of them seen just once. Sequences were obtained from PBMCs. The receptors here all came from a man between 18 and 29 years old in good health and CMV-seronegative. The CDR3 runs from the conserved cysteine through the conserved F or W. A D gene is named only where the DNA matches it firmly. Clone size, where shown, is once, few, many, or a class for clones that have expanded.

TRBD1 | TRBJ1-1 | - | TRBV18 | CASSPGTERTEAFF | TGTGCCAGCTCACCTGGGACAGAGCGGACTGAAGCTTTCTTT
- | TRBJ2-7 | - | TRBV6-5 | CASTPGQGGFYEQYF | TGTGCCAGCACCCCGGGGCAGGGGGGTTTCTACGAGCAGTACTTC
- | TRBJ2-7 | - | TRBV6-6 | CASSYYLGELYEQYF | TGTGCCAGCAGTTACTATCTCGGGGAGCTCTACGAGCAGTACTTC
TRBD2 | TRBJ2-1 | - | TRBV5-1 | CASSPLGTSGGRDEQFF | TGCGCCAGCAGCCCGCTCGGGACTAGCGGGGGGAGGGATGAGCAGTTCTTC
TRBD2 | TRBJ2-2 | - | TRBV28 | CASSGREGQKTGELFF | TGTGCCAGCAGTGGACGGGAGGGCCAAAAGACCGGGGAGCTGTTTTTT
TRBD1 | TRBJ1-1 | - | TRBV10-1 | CASSVKKPGQGEFDTEAFF | TGCGCCAGCAGTGTGAAGAAACCGGGACAGGGAGAATTTGACACTGAAGCTTTCTTT
- | TRBJ1-6 | - | TRBV12-2 | CASRLDNFYNSPLHF | TGTGCAAGTCGCTTAGATAACTTTTATAATTCACCCCTCCACTTT
- | TRBJ2-7 | - | TRBV5-1 | CASRPPSVGSSYEQYF | TGCGCCAGCAGGCCCCCTAGCGTCGGTAGCTCCTACGAGCAGTACTTC
TRBD1 | TRBJ2-7 | - | TRBV30 | CAWSDPRTGLHEQYF | TGTGCCTGGAGTGACCCTCGGACAGGGTTACACGAGCAGTACTTC
TRBD1 | TRBJ1-1 | - | TRBV9 | CASSGQGETEAFF | TGTGCCAGCAGCGGACAGGGAGAAACTGAAGCTTTCTTT
TRBD2 | TRBJ2-1 | few | TRBV4-3 | CASSQDLAGGSYNEQFF | TGCGCCAGCAGCCAAGATCTCGCGGGGGGGTCCTACAATGAGCAGTTCTTC
- | TRBJ1-6 | - | TRBV11-3 | CASSPTAQGSDNSPLHF | TGTGCCAGCAGTCCAACCGCACAGGGTTCCGACAATTCACCCCTCCACTTT
- | TRBJ2-7 | - | TRBV7-9 | CASGSGPMAYEQYF | TGTGCCAGCGGCTCTGGGCCTATGGCCTACGAGCAGTACTTC
TRBD2 | TRBJ2-7 | - | TRBV7-9 | CASSPLAISSYEQYF | TGTGCCAGCAGCCCACTAGCGATAAGCTCCTACGAGCAGTACTTC
- | TRBJ1-2 | - | TRBV4-3 | CASSQDTAVSSGGYTF | TGCGCCAGCAGCCAAGATACGGCAGTGAGTTCGGGTGGCTACACCTTC
TRBD2 | TRBJ2-3 | - | TRBV2 | CASSVKLAGGYSTDTQYF | TGTGCCAGCAGTGTGAAACTAGCGGGGGGGTACTCCACAGATACGCAGTATTTT
TRBD2 | TRBJ2-7 | - | TRBV6-1 | CASSETAGDRIEQYF | TGTGCCAGCAGTGAAACGGCGGGAGATCGGATCGAGCAGTACTTC
TRBD2 | TRBJ2-1 | - | TRBV7-9 | CASSLGTSVNEQFF | TGTGCCAGCAGCTTAGGAACTAGCGTCAATGAGCAGTTCTTC
- | TRBJ2-2 | - | TRBV28 | CASESGRGPNTGELFF | TGTGCCAGTGAATCTGGGCGGGGCCCGAACACCGGGGAGCTGTTTTTT
- | TRBJ1-1 | - | TRBV7-3 | CASSFGHSNTEAFF | TGTGCCAGCAGCTTCGGACACTCGAACACTGAAGCTTTCTTT
- | TRBJ2-7 | - | TRBV11-3 | CASSLYSSYEQYF | TGTGCCAGCAGCTTATACAGCTCCTACGAGCAGTACTTC
TRBD1 | TRBJ1-2 | - | TRBV27 | CASSLSRTGGSGYTF | TGTGCCAGCAGTTTAAGTAGGACAGGGGGGTCTGGCTACACCTTC
- | TRBJ2-7 | - | TRBV15 | CATSRDLPGTSYEQYF | TGTGCCACCAGCAGAGATCTTCCGGGAACCTCCTACGAGCAGTACTTC
- | TRBJ1-2 | - | TRBV4-3 | CASSPGWTSSFYGYTF | TGCGCCAGCAGCCCTGGGTGGACTTCGAGTTTCTATGGCTACACCTTC
TRBD1 | TRBJ2-5 | - | TRBV11-2 | CASQPTGGVGETQYF | TGTGCCAGCCAACCGACAGGGGGCGTTGGAGAGACCCAGTACTTC